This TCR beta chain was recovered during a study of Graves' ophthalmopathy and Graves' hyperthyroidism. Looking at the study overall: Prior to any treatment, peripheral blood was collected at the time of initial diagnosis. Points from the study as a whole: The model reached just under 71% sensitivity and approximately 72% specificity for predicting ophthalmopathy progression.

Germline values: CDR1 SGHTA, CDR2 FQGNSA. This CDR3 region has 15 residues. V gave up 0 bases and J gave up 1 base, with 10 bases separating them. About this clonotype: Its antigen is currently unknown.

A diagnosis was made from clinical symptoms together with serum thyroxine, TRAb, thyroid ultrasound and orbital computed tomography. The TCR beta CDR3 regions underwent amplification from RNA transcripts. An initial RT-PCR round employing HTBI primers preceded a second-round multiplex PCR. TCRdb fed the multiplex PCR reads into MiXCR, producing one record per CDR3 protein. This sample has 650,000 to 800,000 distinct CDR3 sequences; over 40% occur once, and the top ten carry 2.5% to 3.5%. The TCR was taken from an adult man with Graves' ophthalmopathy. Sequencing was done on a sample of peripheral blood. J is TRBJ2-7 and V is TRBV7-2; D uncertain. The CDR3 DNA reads TGTGCCAGCAGCTTAGCGCAATTGGGGTCCTACGAGCAGTACTTC. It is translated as CASSLAQLGSYEQYF.